One sample yielded the 15 T cell receptor beta chains listed below, sequenced in a study of blood T cells in healthy people across ages. Primers used in a second PCR of about 7 to 11 cycles were a sample-barcoded 5' primer and a J-beta primer mix. TCRdb called the 5' RACE reads again in MiXCR, with one record for every CDR3 protein. The sample has around 1.1 million distinct CDR3 sequences; approximately 38% are singletons. The sequenced material came from blood. Receptors originate from a man aged 18 to 30 in good health.

The chain employs TRBV7-9 and TRBJ2-3, with 9 bases fitting TRBD2. The CDR3 totals 15 residues. CDR1 is SEHNR and CDR2 is FQNEAQ in the germline V gene (reference sequence). J lost 3 bases, V lost 5 bases, and 6 bases had no gene match. The CDR3 DNA sequence: TGTGCCAGCAGCCCTCCGACTAGCGGAACAGATACGCAGTATTTT. Translation: CASSPPTSGTDTQYF.

Comment on this clonotype: A much larger clone lies a single base off, so this may be a read error. The genes are TRBV7-3 and TRBJ2-1; D is uncertain. The CDR3 length is 13 residues. CDR1 SGHTA and CDR2 FQGTGA come from the germline V gene. DNA for the CDR3: TGTGCCGGCAGCTTAACCTCCAACAATGAGCAGTTCTTC. It encodes CAGSLTSNNEQFF.

This clonotype was seen a few times. The chain uses TRBV20-1 and TRBJ2-3; 10 bases fit TRBD1. The V gene end was trimmed by 6 bases and the J gene end by 0 bases; junction bases not matched to a gene: 6. CDR1 and CDR2 from the germline V gene are DFQATT and SNEGSKA (reference sequence). The CDR3 consists of 15 residues. As DNA, the CDR3 is TGCAGTGCAATTGACAGGGGGCGAAGCACAGATACGCAGTATTTT. Translated, it gives CSAIDRGRSTDTQYF.

The rearrangement joins TRBV12-3 or TRBV12-4 to TRBJ2-3; tentatively, D is TRBD1 (6 bases). This CDR3 region has 15 residues. Trimming pared 3 bases from V and 3 bases from J, leaving 13 bases between. The CDR3 sequence is CASSFRQVATDTQYF. DNA for the CDR3: TGTGCCAGCAGTTTCAGACAGGTGGCAACAGATACGCAGTATTTT.

The V and J genes are TRBV19 and TRBJ1-5; D not resolved. Looked up from germline, CDR1 is LNHDA and CDR2 is SQIVND (reference sequence). This CDR3 is 14 amino acids long. V was pared by 10 bases and J by 2 bases, with 15 bases between. This chain's CDR3 is CATARGRGNQPQHF. CDR3 bases: TGTGCCACCGCCCGAGGTCGGGGCAATCAGCCCCAGCATTTT. The full variable domain, in which reference TRBV19 and TRBJ1-5 provide the parts outside the CDR3, is DGGITQSPKYLFRKEGQNVTLSCEQNLNHDAMYWYRQDPGQGLRLIYYSQIVNDFQKGDIAEGYSVSREKKESFPLTVTSAQKNPTAFYLCATARGRGNQPQHFGDGTRLSIL.

The chain has TRBV7-9 and TRBJ1-4, with a possible D match to TRBD1 (6 bases). Per germline, CDR1 SEHNR and CDR2 FQNEAQ (reference sequence). The CDR3 length is 14 residues. Trimming stripped 6 bases from V and 1 base from J, with 9 bases between. Here the CDR3 DNA reads TGTGCCAGCAGAATAGGGGGAACTAATGAAAAACTGTTTTTT. Amino acids: CASRIGGTNEKLFF.

The V gene is TRBV4-1, the J gene TRBJ1-5; the D is unclear. The CDR3 is made up of 15 amino acids. Per germline, CDR1 MGHRA and CDR2 YSYEKL. V was pared by 0 bases and J by 3 bases, with 9 bases between. The CDR3 nucleotides read TGCGCCAGCAGCCAAGAAGGGCACTACAATCAGCCCCAGCATTTT. It codes for CASSQEGHYNQPQHF.

This clonotype was recorded only once. This chain uses TRBV29-1 with TRBJ2-1; D is possibly TRBD2 (6 bases). Germline lookup yields CDR1 SQVTM and CDR2 ANQGSEA. V shed 6 bases and J shed 4 bases, with 16 bases lying between them. CDR3 length: 14 residues. The CDR3 bases are TGCAGCGTCGCACGGGAGCGGAGATACAATGAGCAGTTCTTC. This sequence encodes CSVARERRYNEQFF.

The rearrangement joins TRBV7-2 to TRBJ1-2; D perhaps matches TRBD1 (5 bases). CDR1 is SGHTA, CDR2 FQGNSA, per germline. Trimming removed 3 bases at V and 8 bases at J, with 10 bases between. The CDR3 has 12 amino acids. Written as DNA, the CDR3 is TGTGCCAGCAGCTTGGGCAGGGTGGGCTACACCTTC. This encodes CASSLGRVGYTF.

This clonotype was seen a handful of times. The chain is built from TRBV2 and TRBJ1-4; possibly TRBD1 for D (5 bases). The CDR3 totals 13 residues. The V and J ends lost 7 bases and 8 bases respectively, with 14 bases between them. Per germline, CDR1 SNHLY and CDR2 FYNNEI. The CDR3 coding sequence is TGTGCCAGCATGTGGCAGGGAAACGAAAAACTGTTTTTT. It yields the protein CASMWQGNEKLFF.

A few counts support this clonotype. The V gene is TRBV5-5, the J gene TRBJ1-5; D may be TRBD1 (6 bases). The CDR3 is 15 residues long. V shed 3 bases and J shed 6 bases, with 16 bases lying between them. In germline, CDR1 is SGHKS, CDR2 YYEKEE (reference sequence). CDR3: CASSSGGAGTQPQHF. The CDR3 region has the DNA TGTGCCAGCAGCTCTGGGGGGGCAGGAACTCAGCCCCAGCATTTT. Full variable domain (outside the CDR3, taken from reference TRBV5-5 and TRBJ1-5): DAGVTQSPTHLIKTRGQQVTLRCSPISGHKSVSWYQQVLGQGPQFIFQYYEKEERGRGNFPDRFSARQFPNYSSELNVNALLLGDSALYLCASSSGGAGTQPQHFGDGTRLSIL.

V and J are TRBV7-9 and TRBJ2-3, with no clear D. The CDR3 spans 14 residues. CDR1 is SEHNR and CDR2 is FQNEAQ in the germline V gene (reference sequence). Trimming left V 5 bases short and J 1 base short, with 10 bases between. CDR3 protein: CASSAPFRTDTQYF. DNA for the CDR3: TGTGCCAGCAGCGCCCCGTTTCGCACAGATACGCAGTATTTT.

The chain has TRBV3-1 and TRBJ1-6, with a possible D match to TRBD1 (5 bases). V was clipped by 2 bases and J by 8 bases, with 7 bases between them. The germline CDR1 and CDR2 sequences are LGHDT and YNNKEL (reference sequence). The CDR3 loop spans 13 amino acids. CDR3 protein: CASSQWGDSPLHF. The CDR3 DNA follows: TGTGCCAGCAGCCAATGGGGGGATTCACCCCTCCACTTT.

This clonotype was recorded a few times. The chain couples TRBV27 to TRBJ1-6, with unresolved D. CDR1 MNHEY and CDR2 SMNVEV come from the germline V gene (reference sequence). The CDR3 is 14 residues long. The V and J ends lost 0 bases and 12 bases respectively, with 12 bases between them. Written as DNA, the CDR3 is TGTGCCAGCAGTTTATCGTGGACGGACGGACCCCTCCACTTT. Translated, it gives CASSLSWTDGPLHF.

This clonotype was detected only once. V and J are TRBV12-5 and TRBJ2-7, with TRBD2 matching 8 bases. V trimming: 6 bases; J trimming: 4 bases; junction bases outside the gene matches: 8. This CDR3 has 14 residues. Looked up from germline, CDR1 is LGHNT and CDR2 is FRNRAP. The CDR3 loop reads CASGPRGAYYEQYF. The CDR3 coding sequence is TGTGCTAGTGGCCCGCGGGGGGCCTATTACGAGCAGTACTTC. Complete variable domain (other parts from reference TRBV12-5 and TRBJ2-7): DARVTQTPRHKVTEMGQEVTMRCQPILGHNTVFWYRQTMMQGLELLAYFRNRAPLDDSGMPKDRFSAEMPDATLATLKIQPSEPRDSAVYFCASGPRGAYYEQYFGPGTRLTVT.